These 18 T cell receptor beta chains came from one sample sequenced in a study of control samples from healthy donors and cancer patients (TCRdb year 2020). The library was produced with the immunoSEQ multiplex PCR assay. Sourced from immuneACCESS, this table was stored by TCRdb with only in-frame sequences that have V and J called. A share of the clones is absent; for the studies checked, an unresolved V gene accounts for under half, and the remainder has no known explanation. For this sample the table gives around 170,000 clones, of which around nine tenths were detected only once. 1.4% of the sample goes to the ten largest clones. Input material: blood. The receptors here all came from a man younger than 45 in good health.

The chain carries TRBV24-1 and TRBJ1-5; the match to TRBD1 covers 11 bases. Germline lookup yields CDR1 KGHDR and CDR2 SFDVKD. This CDR3 comprises 17 residues. V was clipped by 6 bases and J by 5 bases; unmatched bases: 11. CDR3 bases: TGTGCCACCAGTCCGACCGGGACAGGGGGACACCATCAGCCCCAGCATTTT. Translation: CATSPTGTGGHHQPQHF.

This chain joins TRBV6-5 and TRBJ1-1; D is unclear. V was pared by 6 bases and J by 6 bases, with 17 bases between. This CDR3 region has 14 residues. Germline-derived CDR1 and CDR2 are MNHEY and SVGAGI. CDR3 DNA: TGTGCCAGCAGCGCGGACGAAAATCGGGCTGAAGCTTTCTTT. Translation: CASSADENRAEAFF.

The genes are TRBV28 and TRBJ2-2, with D uncertain. The CDR3 extends over 14 amino acids. V was trimmed by 6 bases and J by 7 bases, leaving 15 bases between them. Looked up from germline, CDR1 is MDHEN and CDR2 is SYDVKM. The CDR3 nucleotides read TGTGCCAGCAGCCGACTGGATGTGGTCGGGGAGCTGTTTTTT. This encodes CASSRLDVVGELFF. Full variable domain (missing parts from reference TRBV28 and TRBJ2-2): DVKVTQSSRYLVKRTGEKVFLECVQDMDHENMFWYRQDPGLGLRLIYFSYDVKMKEKGDIPEGYSVSREKKERFSLILESASTNQTSMYLCASSRLDVVGELFFGEGSRLTVL.

The gene calls are TRBV5-4 and TRBJ2-1, with D perhaps matching TRBD2 (5 bases). V gave up 4 bases and J gave up 1 base, with 6 bases separating them. Germline CDR1 and CDR2: SGHNT and YYREEE (reference sequence). CDR3 size: 13 residues. The CDR3: CASSRTSYNEQFF. CDR3 DNA sequence: TGTGCCAGCAGCCGGACTTCCTACAATGAGCAGTTCTTC.

This clone was observed a handful of times. The gene calls are TRBV7-3 and TRBJ1-1, with D hard to call. This CDR3 contains 13 residues. Germline-derived CDR1 and CDR2 are SGHTA and FQGTGA. V lost 1 base to trimming and J lost 1 base, with 4 bases between them. This chain's CDR3 is CASSLKENTEAFF. The DNA of the CDR3 is TGTGCCAGCAGCTTAAAAGAGAACACTGAAGCTTTCTTT.

The chain couples TRBV29-1 to TRBJ1-2; D perhaps matches TRBD1 (5 bases). This CDR3 has 17 residues. The V end lost 4 bases, the J end lost 5 bases, and 26 bases lay between the germline ends. From germline, CDR1 is SQVTM and CDR2 ANQGSEA. CDR3 DNA sequence: TGCAGCGTTGTGGGGGTTTTTGCGGACGGAAAGGGGTATGGCTACACCTTC. This sequence encodes CSVVGVFADGKGYGYTF.

This chain connects TRBV7-2 to TRBJ2-7; possibly TRBD1 for D (7 bases). The V and J ends lost 2 bases and 5 bases respectively, with 16 bases between them. Per the germline V gene, CDR1 is SGHTA and CDR2 is FQGNSA. This CDR3 is built from 15 residues. The CDR3 region is CASSLRSQGEDEQYF. The CDR3 DNA sequence: TGTGCCAGCAGCTTAAGGTCCCAGGGGGAGGACGAGCAGTACTTC. Filled out from reference TRBV7-2 and TRBJ2-7, the complete variable domain reads GAGVSQSPSNKVTEKGKDVELRCDPISGHTALYWYRQSLGQGLEFLIYFQGNSAPDKSGLPSDRFSAERTGGSVSTLTIQRTQQEDSAVYLCASSLRSQGEDEQYFGPGTRLTVT.

The rearrangement uses TRBV7-2 and TRBJ1-1; no firm D call. The V and J ends lost 1 base and 4 bases respectively, with 10 bases between them. The germline V gene encodes CDR1 SGHTA and CDR2 FQGNSA. The CDR3 runs to 14 residues. The chain's CDR3 is CASSLEVVGTEAFF. The DNA for the CDR3 is TGTGCCAGCAGCTTAGAGGTGGTAGGCACTGAAGCTTTCTTT.

The chain carries TRBV27 and TRBJ1-2; no reliable D call. Trimming took 3 bases from V and 7 from J, leaving 12 bases between them. This CDR3 is built from 13 residues. In germline, CDR1 is MNHEY, CDR2 SMNVEV (reference sequence). The CDR3: CASSFGRAGGYTF. CDR3 DNA sequence: TGTGCCAGCAGTTTCGGGCGCGCGGGTGGCTACACCTTC.

The genes are TRBV5-1 and TRBJ1-2; no clear D gene. Trimming pared 0 bases from V and 8 bases from J, leaving 8 bases between. In germline, CDR1 is SGHRS, CDR2 YFSETQ. This CDR3 is built from 12 residues. CDR3 sequence: CASSLDGRGYTF. Written as DNA, the CDR3 is TGCGCCAGCAGCTTGGACGGCAGGGGCTACACCTTC.

The chain has TRBV11-2 and TRBJ2-1, with TRBD1 matching 7 bases. The CDR3 totals 16 residues. CDR1 is SGHAT and CDR2 is FQNNGV in the germline V gene. J lost 7 bases, V lost 2 bases, and 11 bases had no gene match. The CDR3 here is CASSLYKGARPNEQFF. The CDR3 DNA reads as TGTGCCAGCAGCTTATATAAGGGGGCGCGACCTAATGAGCAGTTCTTC.

The V and J genes are TRBV4-3 and TRBJ1-6, with D maybe TRBD1 (5 bases). Germline V gene sequence: CDR1 LGHNA, CDR2 YSLEER. The CDR3 totals 14 residues. Trimming removed 1 base from V and 5 bases from J, with 6 bases in between. The CDR3 DNA reads as TGCGCCAGCAGCCAAGGAGGGGATAATTCACCCCTCCACTTT. This encodes CASSQGGDNSPLHF.

The gene calls are TRBV6-5 and TRBJ1-2; no clear D gene. The V and J ends lost 7 bases and 5 bases respectively, with 14 bases between them. CDR3 length: 13 residues. Germline loops: CDR1 MNHEY, CDR2 SVGAGI. The CDR3 DNA is TGTGCCAGCATTAACAAGGACTGGTATGGCTACACCTTC. Translation gives CASINKDWYGYTF.

V is TRBV29-1 and J is TRBJ2-1; unclear D gene. CDR1 is SQVTM, CDR2 ANQGSEA, per germline. V was pared by 4 bases and J by 1 base, with 11 bases between. The CDR3 loop spans 14 amino acids. The CDR3 loop reads CSVAQESSYNEQFF. The CDR3 bases are TGCAGCGTTGCGCAGGAGAGTTCCTACAATGAGCAGTTCTTC.

The chain employs TRBV19 and TRBJ2-7; maybe TRBD1 (5 bases). Looked up from germline, CDR1 is LNHDA and CDR2 is SQIVND (reference sequence). CDR3 length: 13 amino acids. V was trimmed by 5 bases and J by 4 bases, leaving 12 bases between them. The CDR3 spells CASSWGREYEQYF. CDR3 coding DNA: TGTGCCAGTAGTTGGGGCAGAGAATACGAGCAGTACTTC.

This sequence joins TRBV6-1 and TRBJ1-2, with TRBD1 matching 7 bases. The CDR3 is 14 residues long. CDR1 is MNHNS, CDR2 SASEGT, per germline. After removal of 2 bases from V and 4 bases from J, the junction contained 4 bases not matched to a gene. The CDR3 protein is CASSERGRGYGYTF. The CDR3 DNA sequence: TGTGCCAGCAGTGAAAGGGGGCGAGGCTATGGCTACACCTTC.

The chain recombines TRBV11-2 with TRBJ1-5; 9 bases are a match to TRBD1. The V gene's germline CDR1 is SGHAT and CDR2 FQNNGV. With 2 bases clipped from V and 6 bases from J, the junction kept 5 bases outside the gene matches. The CDR3 sequence is 15 residues long. CDR3: CASSLTGGAGQPQHF. CDR3 in DNA: TGTGCCAGCAGCTTAACAGGGGGCGCGGGTCAGCCCCAGCATTTT.

This sequence joins TRBV18 and TRBJ1-5; TRBD1 matches 7 bases. Germline-derived CDR1 and CDR2 are KGHSH and LQKENI. This CDR3 region has 15 residues. Unmatched junction bases numbered 4, after V lost 1 base and J lost 4 bases. The CDR3, as DNA: TGTGCCAGCTCACCACGTAAGGGGGCTAATCAGCCCCAGCATTTT. Its translation is CASSPRKGANQPQHF.